These 24 T cell receptor beta chains originate from one sample sequenced in a study of graft-versus-host responses after intestinal transplantation. TCRdb's copy holds only in-frame clones and misses some; the assay was immunoSEQ multiplex PCR. The sample lists about 47,000 clones; 85% to 95% were seen once. Antigens for these TCRs are unknown. The sample here was unstimulated CD8+ T cells sorted from spleen or lymph node cells, taken before transplant. The receptor source for this set is a human donor who was the organ donor for an intestinal transplant.

This clone was seen a handful of times. The chain couples TRBV27 to TRBJ1-5; 7 bases align to TRBD1. The V gene's germline CDR1 is MNHEY and CDR2 SMNVEV (reference sequence). The length of the CDR3 is 14 residues. After removal of 6 bases from V and 3 bases from J, the junction contained 5 bases not matched to a gene. The CDR3 is CASRPGQNNQPQHF. The CDR3 coding sequence is TGTGCCAGCAGACCGGGACAGAACAATCAGCCCCAGCATTTT.

V gene TRBV9 combines with J gene TRBJ1-2, with 7 positions matching TRBD1. Germline CDR1 reads SGDLS; CDR2 reads YYNGEE. This CDR3 has 19 residues. J lost 4 bases, V lost 0 bases, and 18 bases had no gene match. CDR3 sequence (DNA): TGTGCCAGCAGCGTAGCAGCCCCCAGACAGGGCGAGGGGTTCTATGGCTACACCTTC. Protein sequence: CASSVAAPRQGEGFYGYTF.

This chain connects TRBV27 to TRBJ1-2; TRBD1 agrees at 9 bases. Germline-derived CDR1 and CDR2 are MNHEY and SMNVEV (reference sequence). After removal of 0 bases from V and 6 bases from J, the junction contained 11 bases not matched to a gene. The CDR3 contains 17 residues. CDR3: CASSLSRDREVPDGYTF. CDR3 bases: TGTGCCAGCAGTTTATCGAGGGACAGGGAGGTACCCGATGGCTACACCTTC.

J is TRBJ1-1 and V is TRBV5-1, with 9 bases fitting TRBD1. The trim removed 0 bases at V and 4 bases at J, leaving 13 bases unmatched. Germline-derived CDR1 and CDR2 are SGHRS and YFSETQ. This CDR3 is 18 amino acids long. DNA for the CDR3: TGCGCCAGCAGCTTGGCTGACCAAGTGACAGGGGGAAGCACTGAAGCTTTCTTT. Amino acid sequence: CASSLADQVTGGSTEAFF.

This clone appeared once. This chain uses TRBV28 with TRBJ1-2; no clear D. The CDR3 consists of 16 residues. V gave up 2 bases and J gave up 4 bases, with 17 bases separating them. From germline, CDR1 is MDHEN and CDR2 SYDVKM. CDR3 DNA sequence: TGTGCCAGCAGTTTAGGATCGGTCAGCCCTCCCTATGGCTACACCTTC. Translating it yields CASSLGSVSPPYGYTF.

The V call is TRBV5-1, the J call TRBJ2-1; weak D call: TRBD1 (5 bases). Trimming pared 1 base from V and 6 bases from J, leaving 14 bases between. Germline loops: CDR1 SGHRS, CDR2 YFSETQ. This CDR3 is built from 15 residues. In nucleotides, the CDR3 is TGCGCCAGCAGCTTGCGGCAGGGTTGGGGCAATGAGCAGTTCTTC. This codes for CASSLRQGWGNEQFF.

The chain couples TRBV11-2 to TRBJ1-1; D is unresolved. The V and J ends lost 3 bases and 0 bases respectively, with 14 bases between them. The CDR3 contains 16 residues. Germline V gene data show CDR1 as SGHAT and CDR2 as FQNNGV. The CDR3 protein is CASSFFFGRMNTEAFF. CDR3 nucleotides: TGTGCCAGCAGCTTTTTCTTCGGACGTATGAACACTGAAGCTTTCTTT.

The chain carries TRBV2 and TRBJ2-7; D may be TRBD1 (7 bases). This CDR3 spans 14 amino acids. The V gene lost 7 bases and the J gene lost 5 bases, with 18 bases spanning the gap. Per the germline V gene, CDR1 is SNHLY and CDR2 is FYNNEI. CDR3 region: CASTSPDRRDEQYF. Here the CDR3 DNA reads TGTGCCAGCACCTCCCCGGACAGGAGGGACGAGCAGTACTTC.

CDR3 nucleotide sequence: TGTGCCAGCAGCCAATCTTTGGGTGGACAGTCCTACGAGCAGTACTTC. It encodes CASSQSLGGQSYEQYF. The chain has TRBV16 and TRBJ2-7, with D perhaps TRBD1 (6 bases). The length of the CDR3 is 16 residues. Germline CDR1 reads KGHSY; CDR2 reads FQNENV. V was clipped by 0 bases and J by 1 base, with 13 bases between them.

This clone has only one observation. One end of the junction fails to match germline, which may point to a read error. This chain uses TRBV30 with TRBJ1-1; D gene unclear. This CDR3 is built from 11 residues. CDR1 and CDR2 (germline): GTSNPN, SVGIG (reference sequence). The CDR3 is CAWRGGTGAFF. CDR3 coding DNA: TGTGCCTGGAGGGGTGGAACTGGAGCTTTCTTT.

The chain employs TRBV19 and TRBJ2-3; D is perhaps TRBD2 (6 bases). The CDR3 sequence is 15 residues long. The V and J ends lost 5 bases and 2 bases respectively, with 14 bases between them. Germline CDR1 is LNHDA and CDR2 is SQIVND (reference sequence). CDR3 loop: CASSLTLAATDTQYF. The CDR3 DNA is TGTGCCAGTAGTTTAACACTAGCAGCCACAGATACGCAGTATTTT.

The rearrangement joins TRBV5-6 to TRBJ2-1, with D maybe TRBD1 (6 bases). CDR3 length equals 16 residues. Germline V gives CDR1 SGHDT, CDR2 YYEEEE. Trimming removed 4 bases at V and 8 bases at J, with 22 bases between. The CDR3 DNA reads TGTGCCAGCAGCCTTTCCGGGCTACAGGGCCCGGATGAGCAGTTCTTC. Residues: CASSLSGLQGPDEQFF.

This chain joins TRBV4-1 and TRBJ2-7; D is uncertain. The V gene lost 4 bases and the J gene lost 0 bases, with 13 bases spanning the gap. CDR1 is MGHRA and CDR2 is YSYEKL in the germline V gene. CDR3 length: 15 residues. This chain's CDR3 is CASSPHRAGSYEQYF. CDR3 DNA: TGCGCCAGCAGCCCCCATCGAGCAGGCTCCTACGAGCAGTACTTC.

The gene calls are TRBV9 and TRBJ2-7, with 8 bases fitting TRBD2. This CDR3 comprises 15 residues. The V gene's germline CDR1 is SGDLS and CDR2 YYNGEE. V dropped 4 bases and J dropped 6; count of bases not matched to a gene: 12. This chain's CDR3 is CASSTRAGDLSEQYF. CDR3 sequence (DNA): TGTGCCAGCAGCACCCGAGCGGGGGACCTATCCGAGCAGTACTTC.

The gene calls are TRBV14 and TRBJ2-7, with a possible D match to TRBD2 (7 bases). The CDR3 covers 14 residues. CDR1 is SGHDN and CDR2 is FVKESK in the germline V gene. Deletions cut 1 base from V and 7 bases from J, with 14 bases between. DNA of the CDR3: TGTGCCAGCAGCCAAGTCGCGGGGGCTAGGGAGCAGTACTTC. Protein sequence: CASSQVAGAREQYF.

The rearrangement links TRBV6-4 to TRBJ2-7; D may be TRBD1 (6 bases). CDR1 MRHNA and CDR2 SNTAGT come from the germline V gene. The CDR3 has 12 amino acids. V was shortened by 7 bases and J by 5 bases, with 12 bases between the two germline ends. CDR3 residues: CASTEQGNEQYF. Written as DNA, the CDR3 is TGTGCCAGCACTGAACAGGGAAACGAGCAGTACTTC.

The rearrangement joins TRBV4-1 to TRBJ2-7; D may be TRBD1 (7 bases). Germline values: CDR1 MGHRA, CDR2 YSYEKL. V lost 0 bases and J lost 3, with 12 bases in between. This CDR3 spans 15 amino acids. CDR3 DNA: TGCGCCAGCAGCCAAGAGGGGGGACAGTTCTACGAGCAGTACTTC. Translation: CASSQEGGQFYEQYF.

This clone showed up just once. The chain recombines TRBV27 with TRBJ2-2; D may be TRBD2 (5 bases). V was cut by 4 bases and J by 5 bases, with 8 bases left in between. The CDR3 spans 13 residues. Germline V gives CDR1 MNHEY, CDR2 SMNVEV (reference sequence). The CDR3 loop is CASSYSGTGELFF. Here the CDR3 DNA reads TGTGCCAGCAGTTACAGCGGAACCGGGGAGCTGTTTTTT.

The chain recombines TRBV6-4 with TRBJ2-1; 10 bases agree with TRBD1. Losses at the gene ends were 0 bases for V and 8 bases for J; bases not matched to a gene: 1. This CDR3 region has 14 residues. Germline CDR1 and CDR2: MRHNA and SNTAGT. The CDR3 bases are TGTGCCAGCAGTGACTCTGGACAGGGGGATGAGCAGTTCTTC. It translates to CASSDSGQGDEQFF.

The chain is built from TRBV7-3 and TRBJ1-1; 10 nucleotides agree with TRBD1. CDR3 length: 16 amino acids. The germline CDR1 and CDR2 sequences are SGHTA and FQGTGA. J gave up 3 bases and V 5 bases, and 9 bases lay outside the gene matches. The CDR3 DNA reads TGTGCCAGCAGCCCCGGGACAGGGGTATTGGACACTGAAGCTTTCTTT. Protein: CASSPGTGVLDTEAFF.

This chain links TRBV30 with TRBJ1-1; possible D gene TRBD1, 5 bases. V was cut by 5 bases and J by 1 base, with 11 bases left in between. The CDR3 covers 13 residues. In germline, CDR1 is GTSNPN, CDR2 SVGIG (reference sequence). The CDR3 reads CAWGPGENTEAFF. CDR3 in DNA: TGTGCCTGGGGCCCGGGGGAGAACACTGAAGCTTTCTTT.

Regarding this clone: The junction departs from germline at one end; a sequencing error may be responsible. The chain recombines TRBV10-1 with TRBJ2-7; 9 positions match TRBD1. The germline V gene encodes CDR1 WNHNN and CDR2 SYGVQD (reference sequence). The CDR3 spans 15 residues. The CDR3: CASSDSGTGSYGQYF. The CDR3 coding sequence is TGCGCCAGCAGTGATTCGGGGACAGGGTCCTACGGGCAGTACTTC.

The chain recombines TRBV7-3 with TRBJ1-1; D perhaps matches TRBD1 (5 bases). The CDR3 extends over 18 amino acids. In germline, CDR1 is SGHTA, CDR2 FQGTGA. V was clipped by 0 bases and J by 6 bases, with 23 bases between them. The CDR3 is CASSLTSEGFRSRSEAFF. DNA for the CDR3: TGTGCCAGCAGCTTAACATCGGAGGGGTTTCGGAGCCGCTCTGAAGCTTTCTTT.

V is TRBV27 and J is TRBJ1-2, with D perhaps TRBD1 (6 bases). V was pared by 4 bases and J by 5 bases, with 29 bases between. The CDR3 loop spans 19 amino acids. Germline CDR1 and CDR2: MNHEY and SMNVEV (reference sequence). In DNA, the CDR3 is TGTGCCAGCAGTTCCTTAGACCGGGGGGCAGGGCGAGAAGCTTATGGCTACACCTTC. It yields the protein CASSSLDRGAGREAYGYTF.